This T cell receptor (beta chain) was observed in a study of CD8 T cells in Susac syndrome. The germline V gene encodes CDR1 LNHDA and CDR2 SQIVND (reference sequence). Trimming removed 7 bases from V and 0 bases from J; junction bases left unmatched: 5. The CDR3 is made up of 14 amino acids. RNA, at about 0.5 to 1 ug, was reverse transcribed with random hexamers. Using its own MiXCR run on the immunoSEQ multiplex PCR reads, TCRdb lists one record per CDR3 protein. The sample lists about 300,000 distinct CDR3 sequences; about 88% were seen once. The gene calls are TRBV19 and TRBJ1-1, with 7 bases fitting TRBD1. The sequence derives from a human donor with multiple sclerosis. The sequenced sample was CD8+ T cells from PBMCs. The DNA of the CDR3 is TGTGCCAGTAACAACAGGGGAATGAACACTGAAGCTTTCTTT. This codes for CASNNRGMNTEAFF.